This T cell receptor (beta chain) came from a study of beta chain features in type 1 diabetes. Broader study findings: Diminished insertions and augmented deletions at VDJ junctions characterized type 1 diabetes patients. Shorter templates might be favored by PCR, equally in patients and controls. Cells carrying high TCR expression could end up over-represented when cDNA is sequenced.

Sequenced material consisted of expressed TCRB transcripts (all of the isolated RNA was reverse transcribed). Profiled with immunoSEQ multiplex PCR; TCRdb holds only in-frame clones, not every one. The sample has about 59,000 clones; about three fifths are singletons. CDR3 length: 13 residues. Deletions cut 2 bases from V and 5 bases from J, with 6 bases between. Germline-derived CDR1 and CDR2 are SGHTA and FQGNSA. Comments on this clone: The antigen is unknown.

This receptor was identified in a woman between 18 and 29 years old in good health. The chain links TRBV7-2 to TRBJ2-2, with D possibly being TRBD2 (6 bases). The material sequenced was Tregs from blood. The CDR3 DNA follows: TGTGCCAGCAGCTTACGGGGGACCGGGGAGCTGTTTTTT. It yields the protein CASSLRGTGELFF.